The 3 T cell receptor beta chains given below trace back to one sample, sequenced in a study of shared clonotypes between healthy human individuals. TCRdb keeps only in-frame clones here, not all; method: immunoSEQ multiplex PCR. The sample has around 700,000 clones, approximately 79% seen once. Sequencing was performed on memory CD4+ T cells sorted from blood. Regarding subset: CD45RA-negative fraction. The source is a woman aged 25-40 years in good health.

The rearrangement joins TRBV5-1 to TRBJ2-1; 7 nucleotides agree with TRBD1. The V segment lost 4 bases and the J segment 8 bases; nucleotides outside the gene matches: 12. This CDR3 spans 15 amino acids. The germline V gene has CDR1 SGHRS and CDR2 YFSETQ. This CDR3 is CASSISTGVVDEQFF. In DNA form, the CDR3 reads TGCGCCAGCAGCATTTCTACAGGGGTGGTCGATGAGCAGTTCTTC.

V usage is TRBV28 and J usage is TRBJ1-5; TRBD1 aligns across 7 bases. Trimming at V came to 6 bases and at J to 4 bases, leaving 6 bases not matched to a gene. CDR1 is MDHEN, CDR2 SYDVKM, per germline. The CDR3 extends over 14 amino acids. In DNA form, the CDR3 reads TGTGCCAGCAGCTCGGACAGGAGGAATCAGCCCCAGCATTTT. The encoded protein is CASSSDRRNQPQHF.

The rearrangement joins TRBV2 to TRBJ2-7; TRBD2 is a possible D gene (5 bases). V lost 2 bases to trimming and J lost 2 bases, with 10 bases between them. Germline CDR1 is SNHLY and CDR2 is FYNNEI. The CDR3 has 14 amino acids. CDR3 sequence reads: CASSEILAAYEQYF. CDR3 in DNA: TGTGCCAGCAGTGAAATCCTAGCCGCCTACGAGCAGTACTTC.